This is a list of T cell receptor beta chains from one sample in a study of Ad26.COV2.S vaccination and SARS-CoV-2 variants. Only in-frame clones appear in the TCRdb table, and some are missing; sequencing was by immunoSEQ multiplex PCR. The profile shows 350,000 to 550,000 clones, roughly nine tenths of them singletons. The sample here was peripheral blood, taken in a trial of Ad26.COV2.S vaccine versus placebo. All receptors derive from a person between 18 and 65 years old who received the Ad26.COV2.S COVID-19 vaccine or a placebo. The conserved cysteine and the conserved F or W are not part of the CDR3 here.

CDR3 length: 13
V gene: TRBV6-5
J gene: TRBJ2-3
CDR3 protein: ASSYGAGPVDTQY

CDR3 length: 13
V gene: TRBV5-4
J gene: TRBJ2-3
CDR3 protein: ASSFGGGSTDTQY

CDR3 length: 10
V gene: TRBV2
J gene: TRBJ1-3
CDR3 protein: ASKRGGNTIY

CDR3 length: 11
V gene: TRBV5-1
J gene: TRBJ2-1
CDR3 protein: ASSLGSNNEQF

CDR3 length: 17
V gene: TRBV18
J gene: TRBJ2-4
CDR3 protein: VSSSGPFRGPGAETDQY

CDR3 length: 14
V gene: TRBV7-8
J gene: TRBJ1-2
CDR3 protein: ASSLGGGGELFGYT

CDR3 length: 12
V gene: TRBV5-4
J gene: TRBJ2-3
CDR3 protein: ASSSPGFTDTQY

CDR3 length: 13
V gene: TRBV24-1
J gene: TRBJ2-2
CDR3 protein: ATRSGGAVGGELF

CDR3 length: 13
V gene: TRBV29-1
J gene: TRBJ1-2
CDR3 protein: SVTQGTVFNYGYT

CDR3 length: 14
V gene: TRBV7-9
J gene: TRBJ2-3
CDR3 protein: ASSLALVGTTDTQY

CDR3 length: 13
V gene: TRBV18
J gene: TRBJ1-1
CDR3 protein: ASSPQGARNTEAF

CDR3 length: 12
V gene: TRBV19
J gene: TRBJ2-2
CDR3 protein: ASFDRGHTGELF

CDR3 length: 14
V gene: TRBV3-1/TRBV3-2
J gene: TRBJ1-1
CDR3 protein: ASSQGHGSLNTEAF

CDR3 length: 12
V gene: TRBV5-1
J gene: TRBJ1-1
CDR3 protein: ASGLQGRGTEAF

CDR3 length: 8
V gene: TRBV3-1/TRBV3-2
J gene: TRBJ2-5
CDR3 protein: ASSGLTQH

CDR3 length: 11
V gene: TRBV28
J gene: TRBJ2-2
CDR3 protein: ASSVGGDGELF

CDR3 length: 15
V gene: TRBV20-1
J gene: TRBJ2-5
CDR3 protein: SASRPGLAGGEETQY

CDR3 length: 15
V gene: TRBV5-1
J gene: TRBJ2-3
CDR3 protein: ASSLLGRTLRTDTQY

CDR3 length: 12
V gene: TRBV6-1
J gene: TRBJ2-5
CDR3 protein: ASSEYWGQETQY

CDR3 length: 12
V gene: TRBV11-3
J gene: TRBJ1-1
CDR3 protein: ASSRRQENTEAF

CDR3 length: 10
V gene: TRBV14
J gene: TRBJ1-3
CDR3 protein: ASSQNRGMLH

CDR3 length: 12
V gene: TRBV19
J gene: TRBJ1-1
CDR3 protein: ASRNVLANTEAF

CDR3 length: 13
V gene: TRBV6-5
J gene: TRBJ1-4
CDR3 protein: ASSYSGGGYEKLF

CDR3 length: 13
V gene: TRBV28
J gene: TRBJ2-7
CDR3 protein: ASSYTGTSDYEQY

CDR3 length: 13
V gene: TRBV7-2
J gene: TRBJ2-3
CDR3 protein: ASSLVVESTDTQY

CDR3 length: 11
V gene: TRBV27
J gene: TRBJ1-6
CDR3 protein: ASRDGLNSPLH

CDR3 length: 13
V gene: TRBV6-4
J gene: TRBJ2-1
CDR3 protein: ASSDLAGEGFEQF

CDR3 length: 13
V gene: TRBV6-1
J gene: TRBJ1-1
CDR3 protein: ASSEASRKGTEAF